This T cell receptor beta chain stems from a study of OX40 agonist ivuxolimab in advanced cancers. Study findings and constraints: Some patients without response likewise showed low normalized clonal expansion.

Assay: immunoSEQ multiplex PCR; the TCRdb copy retains only in-frame clones and omits some. The sample contains 60,000 to 90,000 clones, approximately 83% of which appear only once. This CDR3 contains 15 residues. Germline CDR1 MNHEY, CDR2 SVGAGI. Trimming shortened V by 0 bases and J by 1 base, and 9 bases separated the two germline ends. As regards this clone: Antigen specificity is unknown.

The chain has TRBV6-5 and TRBJ1-1; D not certain. The sample consisted of CD4+ or CD8+ T cells sorted from blood, taken in a trial of the OX40 agonist ivuxolimab. This clonotype was sampled from an adult with an advanced solid tumor such as melanoma, head and neck, liver or kidney cancer. The CDR3 loop is CASSYSKDRNTEAFF. The CDR3 DNA is TGTGCCAGCAGTTACTCGAAGGATAGGAACACTGAAGCTTTCTTT.